This entry lists 4 T cell receptor beta chains sequenced from one sample in a study of CD8+ T cells in alopecia areata. Sequencing relied on a cDNA template that was reverse transcribed from extracted RNA. Assay: immunoSEQ multiplex PCR; the TCRdb copy retains only in-frame clones and omits some. The sample consists of 150,000 or so clones, roughly 50% of them appearing once. The sample consisted of CD4+ T cells sorted from blood. These receptors were collected from a human donor with alopecia areata.

CDR3 sequence reads: CASSSRTVELNEQFF. CDR3 coding DNA: TGTGCCAGCAGCTCGAGGACAGTGGAGCTTAATGAGCAGTTCTTC. This sequence joins TRBV7-6 and TRBJ2-1, with a tentative D call TRBD1 (6 bases). Germline V gene sequence: CDR1 SGHVS, CDR2 FNYEAQ. The V and J ends lost 4 bases and 7 bases respectively, with 17 bases between them. The CDR3 spans 15 residues.

This chain joins TRBV28 and TRBJ2-7, with D unresolved. Germline CDR1 and CDR2: MDHEN and SYDVKM. Trimming shortened V by 7 bases and J by 5 bases, and 12 bases separated the two germline ends. This CDR3 has 12 residues. The CDR3 is CASTQSRNEQYF. CDR3 nucleotides: TGTGCCAGCACCCAGTCTCGGAACGAGCAGTACTTC.

This clone occurred once. The rearrangement uses TRBV6-1 and TRBJ1-1; D uncertain. This CDR3 region has 11 residues. V dropped 1 base and J dropped 10 bases, with 7 bases sitting between them. Germline loops: CDR1 MNHNS, CDR2 SASEGT. The CDR3 sequence: CASSEGLRAFF. The CDR3, as DNA: TGTGCCAGCAGTGAAGGTTTAAGAGCTTTCTTT.

This clone was seen a few times. V gene TRBV7-9 combines with J gene TRBJ2-5; 11 nucleotides agree with TRBD2. This CDR3 is 17 amino acids long. V gave up 3 bases and J gave up 3 bases; unmatched junction bases: 9. Germline V gene data show CDR1 as SEHNR and CDR2 as FQNEAQ (reference sequence). The CDR3 DNA sequence: TGTGCCAGCAGCTTGCCGTTACTAGCGGGAGCTAAAGAGACCCAGTACTTC. Protein sequence: CASSLPLLAGAKETQYF.